The 29 T cell receptor beta chains below all came from one sample that was sequenced in a study of cytomegalovirus exposure and HLA in healthy donors. With 60 Vbeta and 13 Jbeta primers, the PCR was carried out. TCRdb's table, derived via immunoSEQ multiplex PCR, lists solely in-frame clones and lacks some. The repertoire includes about 160,000 clones, 68% of them detected once, and approximately 1.5% sits in the top ten. The sample taken for sequencing was PBMCs. These receptor sequences come from a man aged 45-65 years in good health and CMV-seronegative.

This chain joins TRBV18 and TRBJ2-7, with 7 bases aligning to TRBD1. Germline V gene lookup returns CDR1 KGHSH and CDR2 LQKENI. Trimming removed 3 bases from V and 1 base from J; junction bases left unmatched: 9. This CDR3 has 16 residues. The CDR3 protein is CASSPTGTVGSYEQYF. The DNA for the CDR3 is TGTGCCAGCTCACCGACAGGGACGGTTGGTTCCTACGAGCAGTACTTC.

The genes are TRBV7-2 and TRBJ1-3; 11 positions agree with TRBD1. Trimming cost V 5 bases and J 2 bases; bases outside gene matches: 11. Germline CDR1 reads SGHTA; CDR2 reads FQGNSA. This CDR3 region has 18 residues. This chain's CDR3 is CASSDPGTGGIPGNTIYF. CDR3 coding DNA: TGTGCCAGCAGCGACCCCGGGACAGGGGGGATCCCTGGAAACACCATATATTTT.

This chain connects TRBV9 to TRBJ1-5; 11 nucleotides align to TRBD1. V was clipped by 0 bases and J by 6 bases; unmatched bases: 2. The length of the CDR3 is 15 residues. CDR1 and CDR2 from the germline V gene are SGDLS and YYNGEE. The CDR3 here is CASSVGTGGGQPQHF. The CDR3 region has the DNA TGTGCCAGCAGCGTAGGGACAGGGGGCGGTCAGCCCCAGCATTTT.

This chain links TRBV5-1 with TRBJ1-2; D perhaps matches TRBD1 (5 bases). CDR1 SGHRS and CDR2 YFSETQ come from the germline V gene. CDR3 length: 15 residues. The germline V and J ends were trimmed by 0 bases and 5 bases, with 14 bases remaining between them. CDR3 amino acids: CASSLGGAGSYGYTF. CDR3 in DNA: TGCGCCAGCAGCTTGGGTGGGGCAGGGTCTTATGGCTACACCTTC.

The chain employs TRBV14 and TRBJ1-1; the D is unclear. The germline V gene has CDR1 SGHDN and CDR2 FVKESK. The ends were cut back, 1 base at V and 1 base at J, with 7 bases in the middle. The CDR3 has 14 residues. For the CDR3, the DNA is TGTGCCAGCAGCCAAGGGGCAGCGAACACTGAAGCTTTCTTT. Protein product: CASSQGAANTEAFF.

This clone was observed a few times. The CDR3 DNA is TGTGCCAGCAGCTTCTCTAGCGGGGGGGCCCTTGGCACAGATACGCAGTATTTT. Its protein product is CASSFSSGGALGTDTQYF. V and J are TRBV7-9 and TRBJ2-3, with 12 nucleotides matching TRBD2. The trim removed 3 bases at V and 1 base at J, leaving 8 bases unmatched. Germline values: CDR1 SEHNR, CDR2 FQNEAQ (reference sequence). The CDR3 has 18 residues.

The chain links TRBV11-2 to TRBJ1-5; unclear D gene. This CDR3 region has 15 residues. V lost 3 bases and J 1 base, leaving 10 bases between the germline ends. The germline V gene has CDR1 SGHAT and CDR2 FQNNGV. CDR3: CASSLREVSNQPQHF. The CDR3 nucleotides are TGTGCCAGCAGCTTGAGGGAGGTAAGCAATCAGCCCCAGCATTTT.

V and J are TRBV6-6 and TRBJ2-5; possibly TRBD2 for D (5 bases). Trimming removed 2 bases from V and 5 bases from J, with 15 bases in between. Germline V gives CDR1 MNHNY, CDR2 SVGAGI (reference sequence). This CDR3 region has 15 residues. CDR3 nucleotides: TGTGCCAGCAGTTACCCGGGGTGGGGAGCGGAGACCCAGTACTTC. As protein: CASSYPGWGAETQYF.

This rearrangement joins TRBV13 to TRBJ2-7; 12 nucleotides line up with TRBD2. The CDR3 length is 15 residues. The germline CDR1 and CDR2 sequences are PRHDT and FYEKMQ (reference sequence). The V and J ends lost 2 bases and 7 bases, in that order; junction bases with no gene match: 6. The CDR3 protein is CASSLSSGGAEEQYF. The CDR3 coding sequence is TGTGCCAGCAGCTTATCTAGCGGGGGGGCCGAAGAGCAGTACTTC. Variable domain in full (rest from reference TRBV13 and TRBJ2-7): AAGVIQSPRHLIKEKRETATLKCYPIPRHDTVYWYQQGPGQDPQFLISFYEKMQSDKGSIPDRFSAQQFSDYHSELNMSSLELGDSALYFCASSLSSGGAEEQYFGPGTRLTVT.

The sample holds a few counts of this clone. The CDR3 nucleotides are TGTGCCAGCAGTCCTTCTAGCGGGGGTCGCTCGGGGGAGCTGTTTTTT. Protein product: CASSPSSGGRSGELFF. The chain employs TRBV27 and TRBJ2-2, with 10 bases fitting TRBD2. J was trimmed by 8 bases and V by 5 bases; bases with no gene match: 11. The CDR3 length is 16 residues. The germline V gene encodes CDR1 MNHEY and CDR2 SMNVEV (reference sequence).

The rearrangement uses TRBV18 and TRBJ2-1; tentative D call: TRBD2 (5 bases). The germline V and J ends were trimmed by 1 base and 1 base, with 11 bases remaining between them. Germline V CDR1 and CDR2: KGHSH, LQKENI. CDR3 length equals 16 residues. The CDR3 sequence is CASSPLRGKSYNEQFF. The DNA for the CDR3 is TGTGCCAGCTCACCACTTAGAGGGAAGTCCTACAATGAGCAGTTCTTC. Combining the CDR3 with reference TRBV18 and TRBJ2-1 gives the whole variable domain NAGVMQNPRHLVRRRGQEARLRCSPMKGHSHVYWYRQLPEEGLKFMVYLQKENIIDESGMPKERFSAEFPKEGPSILRIQQVVRGDSAAYFCASSPLRGKSYNEQFFGPGTRLTVL.

The rearrangement links TRBV4-1 to TRBJ1-6; TRBD1 matches 8 bases. CDR1 is MGHRA, CDR2 YSYEKL, per germline. J was trimmed by 11 bases and V by 1 base; bases with no gene match: 7. This CDR3 comprises 15 residues. For the CDR3, the DNA is TGCGCCAGCAGCCAAGGACAGGGGCTTGTGACACCCCTCCACTTT. Protein sequence: CASSQGQGLVTPLHF.

This clone was counted between two and nine times. The rearrangement joins TRBV28 to TRBJ1-2; D ambiguous. Germline CDR1 MDHEN, CDR2 SYDVKM. This CDR3 contains 12 residues. Trimming took off 2 bases at V and 6 bases at J, with 7 bases between the two ends. CDR3 region: CASSLTVDGYTF. The CDR3 nucleotides read TGTGCCAGCAGTTTAACGGTTGATGGCTACACCTTC.

The chain joins TRBV11-2 to TRBJ2-2; D gene uncertain. This CDR3 comprises 18 residues. Trimming pared 5 bases from V and 0 bases from J, leaving 19 bases between. Germline V gene sequence: CDR1 SGHAT, CDR2 FQNNGV. DNA of the CDR3: TGTGCCAGCAGCCTAACTCCGCCTAGAATGACGAACACCGGGGAGCTGTTTTTT. Encoded protein: CASSLTPPRMTNTGELFF.

This clone has just a few counts. This chain uses TRBV27 with TRBJ1-1, with 7 bases lining up with TRBD1. This CDR3 has 15 residues. Per germline, CDR1 MNHEY and CDR2 SMNVEV (reference sequence). With 3 bases clipped from V and 4 bases from J, the junction kept 8 bases outside the gene matches. This CDR3 is CASSFGQARGTEAFF. In DNA, the CDR3 is TGTGCCAGCAGTTTTGGACAGGCTAGGGGCACTGAAGCTTTCTTT.

This chain links TRBV5-1 with TRBJ2-1; 9 nucleotides line up with TRBD2. J lost 8 bases, V lost 0 bases, and 6 bases had no gene match. The CDR3 spans 15 residues. CDR1 is SGHRS and CDR2 is YFSETQ in the germline V gene. The CDR3 sequence: CASSLEVSGGYEQFF. CDR3 nucleotides: TGCGCCAGCAGCTTGGAAGTTAGCGGGGGCTATGAGCAGTTCTTC. Filled out from reference TRBV5-1 and TRBJ2-1, the complete variable domain reads KAGVTQTPRYLIKTRGQQVTLSCSPISGHRSVSWYQQTPGQGLQFLFEYFSETQRNKGNFPGRFSGRQFSNSRSEMNVSTLELGDSALYLCASSLEVSGGYEQFFGPGTRLTVL.

V gene TRBV6-1 combines with J gene TRBJ2-2; 7 bases fit TRBD1. Germline trimming cut 2 bases from V and 4 bases from J; bases unmatched to any gene: 10. In germline, CDR1 is MNHNS, CDR2 SASEGT. This CDR3 has 17 residues. In nucleotides, the CDR3 is TGTGCCAGCAGTGAAAAACCCCAGGGGGTGGGCACCGGGGAGCTGTTTTTT. It specifies CASSEKPQGVGTGELFF.

This clone turned up a few times. The rearrangement joins TRBV4-3 to TRBJ2-1, with 11 bases aligning to TRBD2. Looked up from germline, CDR1 is LGHNA and CDR2 is YSLEER. This CDR3 spans 16 amino acids. Trimming took 0 bases from V and 12 from J; bases not matched to a gene: 10. The CDR3 reads CASSQDRLAGGSRQFF. The CDR3 DNA reads TGCGCCAGCAGCCAAGATCGGCTAGCGGGGGGAAGTCGGCAGTTCTTC.

Remarks on this clone: At the DNA level, this CDR3 is encoded by other sequences in the same sample as well. The rearrangement joins TRBV6-5 to TRBJ1-2; weak D call: TRBD1 (5 bases). This CDR3 is 13 amino acids long. Germline V gives CDR1 MNHEY, CDR2 SVGAGI. Deletions cut 2 bases from V and 4 bases from J, with 8 bases between. This CDR3 is CASSYGAGYGYTF. In DNA form, the CDR3 reads TGTGCCAGCAGTTACGGGGCAGGCTATGGCTACACCTTC.

The chain has TRBV9 and TRBJ1-1, with a possible D match to TRBD1 (5 bases). The CDR3 is made up of 15 amino acids. Trimming left V 4 bases short and J 0 bases short, with 13 bases between. Germline CDR1 is SGDLS and CDR2 is YYNGEE. CDR3 in DNA: TGTGCCAGCAGCTTCCTTGGGGGGATGAACACTGAAGCTTTCTTT. Translated: CASSFLGGMNTEAFF.

This chain uses TRBV6-5 with TRBJ2-5, with TRBD1 as a possible D gene (5 bases). Trimming left V 2 bases short and J 2 bases short, with 9 bases between. This CDR3 has 14 amino acids. The germline V gene encodes CDR1 MNHEY and CDR2 SVGAGI. Here the CDR3 DNA reads TGTGCCAGCAGTTACGGGGCCAGACAAGAGACCCAGTACTTC. Its protein product is CASSYGARQETQYF.

The gene calls are TRBV6-1 and TRBJ1-5; 8 nucleotides match TRBD1. Germline trimming cut 4 bases from V and 3 bases from J; bases unmatched to any gene: 11. There are 17 residues in the CDR3. Germline V gives CDR1 MNHNS, CDR2 SASEGT. The CDR3 reads CASSASPGQVDNQPQHF. CDR3 nucleotide sequence: TGTGCCAGCAGTGCTTCCCCGGGACAGGTGGACAATCAGCCCCAGCATTTT.

CDR3 loop: CASSVGGQGRDYEQYF. For the CDR3, the DNA is TGTGCCAGCAGCGTAGGGGGACAGGGCCGGGACTACGAGCAGTACTTC. This rearrangement joins TRBV9 to TRBJ2-7; 9 bases agree with TRBD1. V gave up 0 bases and J gave up 3 bases; unmatched junction bases: 7. CDR1 is SGDLS and CDR2 is YYNGEE in the germline V gene. The CDR3 is 16 amino acids.

This clone was counted a single time. The chain uses TRBV19 and TRBJ2-7; 9 bases match TRBD1. V trimming: 6 bases; J trimming: 3 bases; junction bases outside the gene matches: 6. In germline, CDR1 is LNHDA, CDR2 SQIVND (reference sequence). The CDR3 totals 14 residues. The CDR3, as DNA: TGTGCCAGTAGCGACCCGGGACAGGGCTACGAGCAGTACTTC. It codes for CASSDPGQGYEQYF.

This clone has just one count. This chain uses TRBV5-1 with TRBJ2-3; 10 nucleotides line up with TRBD2. V lost 1 base to trimming and J lost 2 bases; unmatched junction nucleotides: 7. CDR1 is SGHRS and CDR2 is YFSETQ in the germline V gene. The CDR3 contains 17 residues. The CDR3 region has the DNA TGCGCCAGCAGCTTGACTAGCGGGGAAAGCTACACAGATACGCAGTATTTT. It encodes CASSLTSGESYTDTQYF. The whole variable domain, remainder taken from reference TRBV5-1 and TRBJ2-3, is KAGVTQTPRYLIKTRGQQVTLSCSPISGHRSVSWYQQTPGQGLQFLFEYFSETQRNKGNFPGRFSGRQFSNSRSEMNVSTLELGDSALYLCASSLTSGESYTDTQYFGPGTRLTVL.

V is TRBV2 and J is TRBJ2-7; D unresolved. V was shortened by 3 bases and J by 4 bases, with 4 bases between the two germline ends. Germline V lookup: CDR1 SNHLY, CDR2 FYNNEI. The CDR3 contains 11 residues. The CDR3 DNA reads TGTGCCAGCAGTGAGGCTTACGAGCAGTACTTC. It codes for CASSEAYEQYF.

The rearrangement uses TRBV9 and TRBJ1-2, with 7 bases fitting TRBD1. J lost 4 bases, V lost 0 bases, and 0 bases had no gene match. The CDR3 length is 13 residues. From germline, CDR1 is SGDLS and CDR2 YYNGEE. This chain's CDR3 is CASSVDRGYGYTF. CDR3 sequence (DNA): TGTGCCAGCAGCGTAGACAGGGGCTATGGCTACACCTTC.

The CDR3 sequence: CASSPGGLNTEAFF. DNA of the CDR3: TGTGCCAGCTCACCGGGGGGGTTGAACACTGAAGCTTTCTTT. The chain joins TRBV18 to TRBJ1-1, with a weak D call TRBD1 (5 bases). Germline lookup yields CDR1 KGHSH and CDR2 LQKENI. Trimming took off 3 bases at V and 0 bases at J, with 8 bases between the two ends. This CDR3 region has 14 residues.

This clone was recorded once. V is TRBV6-1 and J is TRBJ2-5; 12 bases map to TRBD2. CDR1 and CDR2 from the germline V gene are MNHNS and SASEGT. The CDR3 has 15 amino acids. Trimming cost V 5 bases and J 2 bases; bases outside gene matches: 3. The chain's CDR3 is CASSLLAGGQETQYF. As DNA, the CDR3 is TGTGCCAGCAGTTTGCTAGCGGGGGGGCAAGAGACCCAGTACTTC.